This T cell receptor (beta chain) came from a study of shared clonotypes between healthy human individuals. For the study at large: CD4 naive and memory got three plates each, CD8 naive two, CD8 memory one. Study-level findings and limits: As a rule, naive subsets had a larger estimated richness than memory subsets.

Authors' methods: Quality scores were absent from the junction-only immunoSEQ sequences, so filtering differed. Assay: immunoSEQ multiplex PCR; the TCRdb copy retains only in-frame clones and omits some. For V, J and clone size, that table is used; D and trimming come from the DNA. Of a few million clones detected, approximately 95% appear once; the ten largest clones hold roughly 0.36%. CD4+ cells were split into CD45RA+ naive and CD45RA-negative memory subsets. Comment on this clone: Its antigen is unidentified.

With V trimmed by 4 bases and J by 3 bases, 7 bases remained unmatched. The CDR3 runs 16 residues. CDR1 is SGHNT, CDR2 YYREEE, per germline (reference sequence). Sequencing was done on a sample of naive CD4+ T cells from PBMCs. Subset in this sample: CD45RA+ positively selected. The chain employs TRBV5-4 and TRBJ1-2; 12 bases agree with TRBD1. The origin of this receptor is a man between 18 and 29 years old in good health. Some clones in this sample may be carry-over from other donors' samples. The CDR3 here is CASSAGQGAWDYGYTF. The CDR3 region has the DNA TGTGCCAGCAGCGCGGGACAGGGGGCCTGGGACTATGGCTACACCTTC.